This T cell receptor (beta chain) stems from a study of T-cell reconstitution after alpha-beta-depleted transplantation in children. This clonotype was picked up a small number of times. V shed 2 bases and J 0 bases; nucleotides not matched to a gene: 5. Germline assignment: CDR1 MGHRA and CDR2 YSYEKL. CDR3 length: 17 residues. The library targeted TCRbeta and was prepared with unique molecular identifiers. Via MiXCR, TCRdb re-called the PCR reads, giving one row per CDR3 protein. The profile shows hundreds of thousands of distinct CDR3 sequences, under 20% of them singletons. The sample in question was PBMCs, mostly from graft donor cells, obtained 360 days after TCRalphabeta/CD19-depleted stem cell transplant. The chain recombines TRBV4-1 with TRBJ2-3; TRBD2 matches at 10 bases. This receptor was taken from a male patient younger than 18 who had a stem cell transplant for acute lymphoblastic leukemia, so the T cells may come from the graft donor. The CDR3 bases are TGCGCCAGCAGCCAATTACTAGCGGGGCATAGCACAGATACGCAGTATTTT. Translated: CASSQLLAGHSTDTQYF.